There are many counts of the clone carrying this TCR beta chain. Per germline, CDR1 MDHEN and CDR2 SYDVKM. The CDR3 is made up of 19 amino acids. V dropped 2 bases and J dropped 1 base, with 22 bases sitting between them. Patients were excluded because of uncontrolled infection, other autoimmune disease, pregnancy or lactation. These data are taken from a study of T cells in Graves' hyperthyroidism and ophthalmopathy. The CDR3 regions of TCR beta were amplified from RNA transcripts. A set of HTBI primers served as the primers for a first-round RT-PCR of the TCR CDR3. Using its own MiXCR run on the multiplex PCR reads, TCRdb lists one record per CDR3 protein. The sample shows 340,000 or so distinct CDR3 sequences, 18% of them seen only once.

The sample taken for sequencing was blood. The sequence derives from a woman aged 50 to 60 with Graves' hyperthyroidism. V is TRBV28 and J is TRBJ2-3; D is unclear. The CDR3 DNA follows: TGTGCCAGCAGTTTACTCTCCTTTGGCGGAGTCTCTGGCACAGATACGCAGTATTTT. Its protein product is CASSLLSFGGVSGTDTQYF.